These 13 T cell receptor beta chains were sequenced from one sample in a study of Graves' ophthalmopathy and Graves' hyperthyroidism. As the template, RNA transcripts were used to amplify TCR beta CDR3 regions. HTBI primers were employed in first-round RT-PCR, then a second-round multiplex PCR followed. One entry per CDR3 protein, called by TCRdb with MiXCR from the multiplex PCR reads. This sample has approximately 700,000 distinct CDR3 sequences, with 35% to 50% found just once. The sequencing input was peripheral blood. These receptors originate from an adult man with Graves' ophthalmopathy.

There are a few counts of this clonotype. This chain uses TRBV15 with TRBJ2-6; 7 bases are a match to TRBD1. From germline, CDR1 is LNHNV and CDR2 YYDKDF (reference sequence). This CDR3 contains 11 residues. With 5 bases clipped from V and 13 bases from J, the junction kept 2 bases outside the gene matches. The CDR3 loop reads CATSPGQVLTF. The CDR3 DNA is TGTGCCACCAGCCCGGGACAGGTCCTGACTTTC.

This clonotype occurred many times. The chain is built from TRBV7-2 and TRBJ1-4; D is possibly TRBD1 (6 bases). Germline lookup yields CDR1 SGHTA and CDR2 FQGNSA. Between the trimmed V and J ends, which lost 11 bases and 1 base, there was a span of 14 bases. The CDR3 is made up of 14 amino acids. Here the CDR3 DNA reads TGTGCCCGCGAAAAGGGGGGAACTAATGAAAAACTGTTTTTT. Protein sequence: CAREKGGTNEKLFF.

This clonotype was seen only a few times. This rearrangement joins TRBV24-1 to TRBJ2-2; maybe TRBD1 (6 bases). The germline V and J ends were trimmed by 9 bases and 1 base, with 11 bases remaining between them. Germline CDR1 reads KGHDR; CDR2 reads SFDVKD. The CDR3 runs to 14 residues. The chain's CDR3 is CATSRGQNTGELFF. Here the CDR3 DNA reads TGTGCCACCTCCCGGGGACAGAACACCGGGGAGCTGTTTTTT.

The chain joins TRBV5-1 to TRBJ1-2; D remains unclear. Germline V lookup: CDR1 SGHRS, CDR2 YFSETQ. Trimming pared 0 bases from V and 0 bases from J, leaving 12 bases between. CDR3 length equals 16 residues. CDR3 loop: CASSLASRAANYGYTF. As DNA, the CDR3 is TGCGCCAGCAGCTTGGCCTCGCGTGCAGCTAACTATGGCTACACCTTC.

The gene calls are TRBV4-1 and TRBJ1-5; no definite D call. This CDR3 is 15 amino acids long. V was pared by 3 bases and J by 6 bases, with 15 bases between. Germline-derived CDR1 and CDR2 are MGHRA and YSYEKL. For the CDR3, the DNA is TGCGCCAGCAGCCAGATCGATAGGGAATCTCAGCCCCAGCATTTT. As protein: CASSQIDRESQPQHF.

The chain employs TRBV10-3 and TRBJ1-1, with D uncertain. The CDR3 covers 15 residues. V lost 10 bases, J lost 2 bases, and 20 bases lay in between. Germline V gene data show CDR1 as ENHRY and CDR2 as SYGVKD. The CDR3 reads CASSPGLTPNTEAFF. Written as DNA, the CDR3 is TGTGCCAGCTCACCAGGATTGACACCCAACACTGAAGCTTTCTTT.

About this clonotype itself: Mismatch with germline at one junction end may stem from a read error. V usage is TRBV10-3 and J usage is TRBJ1-1; D remains unclear. The CDR3 runs to 12 residues. Germline CDR1 reads ENHRY; CDR2 reads SYGVKD. CDR3 DNA sequence: TGTGCCAGCAGTTCGGGGTACTCTGAAGCTTTCTTT. This sequence encodes CASSSGYSEAFF.

In this sample, this clonotype turned up many times. The chain recombines TRBV2 with TRBJ2-2; D perhaps matches TRBD1 (6 bases). Germline assignment: CDR1 SNHLY and CDR2 FYNNEI. The CDR3 has 13 residues. V lost 1 base, J lost 7 bases, and 7 bases lay in between. CDR3 in DNA: TGTGCCAGCAGTGAAGAGGGGGACGGGGAGCTGTTTTTT. This gives the protein CASSEEGDGELFF.

In the case of this clonotype: The junction differs from germline at one of its ends, possibly a read error. The chain combines TRBV7-6 with TRBJ1-1; no clear D. The germline V gene encodes CDR1 SGHVS and CDR2 FNYEAQ. This CDR3 is 13 amino acids long. CDR3 coding DNA: TGTGCCTGCAGCCCCCGGGTGAACACTGAAGCTTTCTTT. It is translated as CACSPRVNTEAFF.

The count of this clonotype is one. In DNA, the CDR3 is TGTGCCAGCAGTGAGTCCCCGCGGGGACAGGGCGGCGGGACCCAGTACTTC. Amino acid sequence: CASSESPRGQGGGTQYF. The chain carries TRBV2 and TRBJ2-5; 9 nucleotides align to TRBD1. The CDR3 spans 17 residues. Germline CDR1 SNHLY, CDR2 FYNNEI. J was trimmed by 7 bases and V by 3 bases; bases with no gene match: 15.

The chain employs TRBV12-3 or TRBV12-4 and TRBJ2-7; D may be TRBD1 (5 bases). The V gene lost 2 bases and the J gene lost 1 base, with 9 bases spanning the gap. CDR3 length: 14 residues. CDR3 sequence reads: CASSLFTGSYEQYF. CDR3 DNA sequence: TGTGCCAGCAGTTTATTCACAGGATCCTACGAGCAGTACTTC.

The rearrangement uses TRBV10-3 and TRBJ1-3; perhaps TRBD1 as D (6 bases). The CDR3 extends over 13 amino acids. Germline values: CDR1 ENHRY, CDR2 SYGVKD. Trimming left V 4 bases short and J 8 bases short, with 12 bases between. This CDR3 reads CAISGGAVDTIYF. CDR3 coding DNA: TGTGCCATCAGTGGGGGGGCCGTGGACACCATATATTTT.

The genes are TRBV9 and TRBJ2-7; 7 bases line up with TRBD2. The CDR3 runs 15 residues. Losses at the gene ends were 0 bases for V and 2 bases for J; bases not matched to a gene: 5. Germline CDR1 is SGDLS and CDR2 is YYNGEE. The CDR3, as DNA: TGTGCCAGCAGCGTAGCTGCGGGAGACCCCTACGAGCAGTACTTC. This sequence encodes CASSVAAGDPYEQYF.